This T cell receptor (beta chain) came from a study of human T cells and chemical hapten exposure. This clonotype was counted many times. Time point defined: patch test 1, 2 weeks after DPC sensitization. Treatment reported: therapeutic diphenylcyclopropenone sensitization with weekly scalp DPC. TCRdb reanalysed the RACE reads using MiXCR and keeps one entry per CDR3 protein. The sample shows tens of thousands of distinct CDR3 sequences, under 12% of them seen only once. This specimen consisted of whole blood, obtained in connection with sensitization to the hapten diphenylcyclopropenone (DPC). The receptor was isolated from a man aged 35-49 years with alopecia areata. Some clones in this sample may be carry-over from other donors' samples.

The CDR3 here is CASSLATIQPQHF. For the CDR3, the DNA is TGTGCCAGCAGCTTAGCGACAATTCAGCCCCAGCATTTT. The J gene is TRBJ1-5, the V gene TRBV7-2; unclear D gene. Trimming left V 0 bases short and J 6 bases short, with 6 bases between. Germline V gene data show CDR1 as SGHTA and CDR2 as FQGNSA. The CDR3 sequence is 13 residues long.